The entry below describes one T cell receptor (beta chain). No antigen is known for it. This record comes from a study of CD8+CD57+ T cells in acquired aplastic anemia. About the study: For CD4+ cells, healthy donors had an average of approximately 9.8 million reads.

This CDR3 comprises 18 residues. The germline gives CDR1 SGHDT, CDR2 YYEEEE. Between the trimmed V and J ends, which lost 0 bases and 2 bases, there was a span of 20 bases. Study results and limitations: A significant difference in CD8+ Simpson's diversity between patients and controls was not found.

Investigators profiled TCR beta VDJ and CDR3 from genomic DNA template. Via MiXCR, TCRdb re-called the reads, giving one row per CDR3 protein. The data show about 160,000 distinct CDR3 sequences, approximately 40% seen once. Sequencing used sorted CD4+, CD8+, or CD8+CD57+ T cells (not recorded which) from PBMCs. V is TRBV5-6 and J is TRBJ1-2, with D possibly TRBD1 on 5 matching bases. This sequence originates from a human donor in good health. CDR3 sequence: CASSLGWDGGTRNYGYTF. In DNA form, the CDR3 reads TGTGCCAGCAGCTTGGGGTGGGACGGCGGCACGAGAAACTATGGCTACACCTTC.